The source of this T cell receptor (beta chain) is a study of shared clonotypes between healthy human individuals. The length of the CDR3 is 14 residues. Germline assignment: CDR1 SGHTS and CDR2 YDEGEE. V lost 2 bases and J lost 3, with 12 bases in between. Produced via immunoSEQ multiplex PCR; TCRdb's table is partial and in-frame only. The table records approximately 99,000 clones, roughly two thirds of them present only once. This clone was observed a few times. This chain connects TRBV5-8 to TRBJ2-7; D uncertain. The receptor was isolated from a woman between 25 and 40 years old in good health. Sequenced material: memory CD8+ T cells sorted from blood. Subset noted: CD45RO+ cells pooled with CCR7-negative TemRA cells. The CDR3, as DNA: TGTGCCAGCAGCTTTATGGGAAGCGTCTACGAGCAGTACTTC. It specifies CASSFMGSVYEQYF.